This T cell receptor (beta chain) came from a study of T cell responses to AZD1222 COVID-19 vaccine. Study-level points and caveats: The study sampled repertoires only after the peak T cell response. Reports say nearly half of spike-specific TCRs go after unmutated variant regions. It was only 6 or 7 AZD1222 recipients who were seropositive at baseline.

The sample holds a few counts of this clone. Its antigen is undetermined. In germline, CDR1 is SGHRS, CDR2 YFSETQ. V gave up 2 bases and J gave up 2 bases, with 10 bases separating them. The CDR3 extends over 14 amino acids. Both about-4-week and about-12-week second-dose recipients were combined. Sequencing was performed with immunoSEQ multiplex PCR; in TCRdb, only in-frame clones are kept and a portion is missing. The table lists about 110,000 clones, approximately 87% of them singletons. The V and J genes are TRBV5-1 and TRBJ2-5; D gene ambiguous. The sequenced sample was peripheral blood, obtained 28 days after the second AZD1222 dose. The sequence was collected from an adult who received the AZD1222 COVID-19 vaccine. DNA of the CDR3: TGCGCCAGCAGCTTTTTGGATCTTCAAGAGACCCAGTACTTC. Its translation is CASSFLDLQETQYF.